The 21 T cell receptor beta chains in this list originate from one sample, sequenced in a study of T cell repertoires in cytomegalovirus infection. TCRdb analysed the reads with MiXCR anew, one entry per CDR3 protein. The top ten clones hold 15% to 20% of a sample with fewer than 250,000 distinct CDR3 sequences, under 25% of them seen once. Material: CD8+ T cells from PBMCs. All receptors derive from a human donor in good health (CMV status not recorded). Some clones in this sample may be carry-over from other donors' samples.

The V call is TRBV6-5, the J call TRBJ1-2, with a possible D match to TRBD1 (6 bases). Germline V gene sequence: CDR1 MNHEY, CDR2 SVGAGI. This CDR3 comprises 14 residues. The V end was cut by 0 bases, the J end by 8 bases, with 13 bases between. In nucleotides, the CDR3 is TGTGCCAGCAGTTACTCTTCAGGGGATGACGGCTACACCTTC. Translating it yields CASSYSSGDDGYTF.

As regards this clonotype: This may arise from a read error, as a much more abundant clone is one base away. The V call is TRBV12-3 or TRBV12-4, the J call TRBJ2-2; a possible D gene is TRBD2 (5 bases). The CDR3 extends over 12 amino acids. Trimming took off 8 bases at V and 7 bases at J, with 11 bases between the two ends. The CDR3 DNA is TGTGCCAGCCGAAGAGCGGACGGGGAGCTGTTTTTT. Protein sequence: CASRRADGELFF.

The V gene is TRBV4-1, the J gene TRBJ1-1; 8 bases align to TRBD1. In germline, CDR1 is MGHRA, CDR2 YSYEKL. The ends lost 3 bases at V and 5 bases at J; junction bases unmatched: 8. The CDR3 is made up of 15 amino acids. In DNA, the CDR3 is TGCGCCAGCAGCCACTATGGACAGGGCAAAACTGAAGCTTTCTTT. Its protein is CASSHYGQGKTEAFF.

As DNA, the CDR3 is TGTGCCAGCAGTTTTAGGCAGGACACAGATACGCAGTATTTT. This encodes CASSFRQDTDTQYF. This sequence joins TRBV28 and TRBJ2-3; D not certain. CDR3 length: 14 residues. Germline lookup yields CDR1 MDHEN and CDR2 SYDVKM. Trimming pared 3 bases from V and 2 bases from J, leaving 9 bases between.

This clonotype appeared a few times. This chain uses TRBV20-1 with TRBJ2-1, with 7 bases matching TRBD2. This CDR3 comprises 14 residues. V lost 3 bases to trimming and J lost 1 base; unmatched junction nucleotides: 3. Per germline, CDR1 DFQATT and CDR2 SNEGSKA (reference sequence). CDR3 sequence: CSASREESYNEQFF. CDR3 nucleotide sequence: TGCAGTGCTAGCCGGGAGGAATCCTACAATGAGCAGTTCTTC.

The chain recombines TRBV28 with TRBJ2-2, with 12 bases identical to TRBD1. The ends lost 4 bases at V and 1 base at J; junction bases unmatched: 7. The CDR3 is made up of 18 amino acids. Per germline, CDR1 MDHEN and CDR2 SYDVKM. The CDR3 DNA follows: TGTGCCAGCAGTTCCTTCCGGGACAGGGGGCAGAACACCGGGGAGCTGTTTTTT. Translation: CASSSFRDRGQNTGELFF. Complete variable domain (other parts from reference TRBV28 and TRBJ2-2): DVKVTQSSRYLVKRTGEKVFLECVQDMDHENMFWYRQDPGLGLRLIYFSYDVKMKEKGDIPEGYSVSREKKERFSLILESASTNQTSMYLCASSSFRDRGQNTGELFFGEGSRLTVL.

This clonotype was recorded at least ten times. The rearrangement links TRBV12-3 or TRBV12-4 to TRBJ2-2; 8 nucleotides agree with TRBD2. This CDR3 comprises 15 residues. The ends lost 0 bases at V and 5 bases at J; junction bases unmatched: 2. The CDR3 region has the DNA TGTGCCAGCAGTTTAGCGGGACTAGGGACCGGGGAGCTGTTTTTT. As protein: CASSLAGLGTGELFF.

This clonotype appeared many times. The chain links TRBV12-3 or TRBV12-4 to TRBJ1-5; D unresolved. With 5 bases removed from V and 3 bases from J, the gap between germline ends came to 8 bases. CDR3 length: 13 residues. In nucleotides, the CDR3 is TGTGCCAGCAGTCCCCTATACAATCAGCCCCAGCATTTT. This encodes CASSPLYNQPQHF.

V usage is TRBV29-1 and J usage is TRBJ2-1, with D uncertain. From germline, CDR1 is SQVTM and CDR2 ANQGSEA. The CDR3 spans 16 residues. The ends were cut back, 1 base at V and 0 bases at J, with 13 bases in the middle. CDR3 coding DNA: TGCAGCGTTGAAGGCCGTTCCAGGAGCTCCTACAATGAGCAGTTCTTC. Its translation is CSVEGRSRSSYNEQFF.

This clonotype has a count of ten or more. The chain joins TRBV19 to TRBJ2-3; 14 bases map to TRBD2. V shed 4 bases, J shed 3 bases, and the junction held 6 bases outside the gene matches. CDR1 is LNHDA and CDR2 is SQIVND in the germline V gene (reference sequence). The CDR3 is 17 amino acids. CDR3 in DNA: TGTGCCAGTAGTAGGATGGGACTAGCGGGGGATACAGATACGCAGTATTTT. It specifies CASSRMGLAGDTDTQYF.

The sample holds many counts of this clonotype. Here the CDR3 DNA reads TGTGCCAGCAGTTTTTCCTTCACAGATACGCAGTATTTT. It encodes CASSFSFTDTQYF. The chain links TRBV12-3 or TRBV12-4 to TRBJ2-3; no clear D gene. The CDR3 is made up of 13 amino acids. Trimming removed 3 bases from V and 2 bases from J, with 6 bases in between.

This clonotype was picked up many times. This rearrangement joins TRBV7-8 to TRBJ1-5; TRBD1 might be the D (5 bases). Germline loops: CDR1 SGHVS, CDR2 FQNEAQ. The V gene lost 4 bases and the J gene lost 5 bases, with 15 bases spanning the gap. CDR3 length: 15 residues. The CDR3 loop reads CASSSGTGNYQPQHF. CDR3 bases: TGTGCCAGCAGCTCGGGGACTGGAAACTATCAGCCCCAGCATTTT.

This clonotype was counted between two and nine times. V is TRBV7-8 and J is TRBJ1-1; TRBD1 might be the D (5 bases). Per germline, CDR1 SGHVS and CDR2 FQNEAQ. Trimming shortened V by 1 base and J by 7 bases, and 13 bases separated the two germline ends. The CDR3 is 14 residues long. CDR3: CASSLDWGLLEAFF. Here the CDR3 DNA reads TGTGCCAGCAGCTTAGATTGGGGCTTACTTGAAGCTTTCTTT. The variable domain in full, completed from reference TRBV7-8 and TRBJ1-1, reads GAGVSQSPRYKVAKRGQDVALRCDPISGHVSLFWYQQALGQGPEFLTYFQNEAQLDKSGLPSDRFFAERPEGSVSTLKIQRTQQEDSAVYLCASSLDWGLLEAFFGQGTRLTVV.

The chain uses TRBV4-1 and TRBJ2-3; 11 positions match TRBD2. The length of the CDR3 is 15 residues. Unmatched junction bases numbered 3, after V lost 4 bases and J lost 3 bases. Germline V gives CDR1 MGHRA, CDR2 YSYEKL. The CDR3 DNA follows: TGCGCCAGCAGCCTTAGCGGGGGGGGGACAGATACGCAGTATTTT. This gives the protein CASSLSGGGTDTQYF.

This clonotype was seen more than once but under ten times. V usage is TRBV24-1 and J usage is TRBJ2-3, with TRBD2 identical over 7 bases. Germline CDR1 and CDR2: KGHDR and SFDVKD. The CDR3 covers 16 residues. V lost 9 bases and J lost 2; bases outside the gene matches: 13. The CDR3 DNA reads TGTGCCACCCCCCTTCAAGAGCGGGGCCACACAGATACGCAGTATTTT. Encoded protein: CATPLQERGHTDTQYF.

CDR3 DNA sequence: TGTGCCAGTACCCTCGGGGGGTCTGAAGCTTTCTTT. Translating it yields CASTLGGSEAFF. The chain recombines TRBV19 with TRBJ1-1; TRBD1 is a possible D gene (5 bases). This CDR3 region has 12 residues. V lost 7 bases and J lost 6, with 12 bases in between. The germline V gene has CDR1 LNHDA and CDR2 SQIVND (reference sequence).

The chain recombines TRBV5-1 with TRBJ2-7; TRBD1 matches 9 bases. The CDR3 runs 18 residues. Germline-derived CDR1 and CDR2 are SGHRS and YFSETQ. V lost 3 bases, J lost 2 bases, and 15 bases stayed unmatched. CDR3 region: CASSSQRTGTGPTYEQYF. CDR3 nucleotides: TGCGCCAGCAGCTCCCAACGAACCGGGACAGGGCCAACCTACGAGCAGTACTTC.

At least ten counts were recorded for this clonotype. V is TRBV4-1 and J is TRBJ2-1; tentative D call: TRBD2 (5 bases). This CDR3 spans 16 amino acids. Germline CDR1 MGHRA, CDR2 YSYEKL. The V gene lost 0 bases and the J gene lost 4 bases, with 13 bases spanning the gap. CDR3 region: CASSQDVGSTYNEQFF. Written as DNA, the CDR3 is TGCGCCAGCAGCCAAGACGTGGGGAGCACTTACAATGAGCAGTTCTTC.

This clonotype was seen repeatedly, ten times or more. The J gene is TRBJ1-6, the V gene TRBV7-8; 7 bases are a match to TRBD1. V dropped 5 bases and J dropped 7; count of bases not matched to a gene: 26. The germline gives CDR1 SGHVS, CDR2 FQNEAQ. This CDR3 spans 21 amino acids. CDR3 loop: CASSNFYRRGRQGRNNSPLHF. DNA of the CDR3: TGTGCCAGCAGCAATTTTTATCGTCGGGGTCGACAGGGACGTAACAATTCACCCCTCCACTTT.

This clonotype was picked up many times. The chain joins TRBV20-1 to TRBJ1-1; 8 bases line up with TRBD1. The CDR3 is 14 amino acids. CDR1 DFQATT and CDR2 SNEGSKA come from the germline V gene (reference sequence). V was clipped by 0 bases and J by 5 bases; unmatched bases: 5. CDR3 coding DNA: TGCAGTGCTAGAGAGGGACAGGTTTCGACTGAAGCTTTCTTT. The encoded protein is CSAREGQVSTEAFF.

The chain couples TRBV2 to TRBJ1-2; 9 bases map to TRBD1. This CDR3 contains 15 residues. Germline V gene data show CDR1 as SNHLY and CDR2 as FYNNEI. J lost 7 bases, V lost 2 bases, and 8 bases had no gene match. CDR3 nucleotide sequence: TGTGCCAGCAGTGAAATTTCTTCGACAGGGGGTGGCTACACCTTC. This encodes CASSEISSTGGGYTF.